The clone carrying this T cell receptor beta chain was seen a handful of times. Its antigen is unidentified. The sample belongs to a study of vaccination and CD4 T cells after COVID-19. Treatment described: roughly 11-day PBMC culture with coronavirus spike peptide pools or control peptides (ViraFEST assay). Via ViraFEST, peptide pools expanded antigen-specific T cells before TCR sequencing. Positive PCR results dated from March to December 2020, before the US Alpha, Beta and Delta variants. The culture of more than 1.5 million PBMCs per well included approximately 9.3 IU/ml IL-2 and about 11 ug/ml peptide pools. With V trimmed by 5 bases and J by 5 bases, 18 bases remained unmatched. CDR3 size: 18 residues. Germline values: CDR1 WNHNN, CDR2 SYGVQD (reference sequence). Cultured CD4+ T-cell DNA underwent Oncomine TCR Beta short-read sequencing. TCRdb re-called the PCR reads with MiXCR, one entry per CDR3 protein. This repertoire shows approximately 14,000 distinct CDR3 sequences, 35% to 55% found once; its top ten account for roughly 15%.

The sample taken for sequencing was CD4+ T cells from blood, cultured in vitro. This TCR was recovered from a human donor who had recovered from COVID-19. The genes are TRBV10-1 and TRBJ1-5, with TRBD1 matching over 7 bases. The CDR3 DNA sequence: TGCGCCAGCAGTTACCCCTTTAAACCCACAGGGGAGGATCAGCCCCAGCATTTT. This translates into CASSYPFKPTGEDQPQHF.